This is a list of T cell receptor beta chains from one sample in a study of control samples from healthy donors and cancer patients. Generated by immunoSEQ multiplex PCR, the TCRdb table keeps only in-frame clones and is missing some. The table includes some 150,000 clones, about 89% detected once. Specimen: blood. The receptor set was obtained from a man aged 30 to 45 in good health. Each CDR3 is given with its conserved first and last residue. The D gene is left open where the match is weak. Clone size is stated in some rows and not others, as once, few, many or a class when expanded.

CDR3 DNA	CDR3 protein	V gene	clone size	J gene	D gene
TGTGCCAGTAGTATAGCGCCCCGGGACAGGGGATTCTCACCCCTCCACTTT	CASSIAPRDRGFSPLHF	TRBV19	.	TRBJ1-6	TRBD1
TGTGCCATCAGTACCCAGGGGGCCTTTAACTATGGCTACACCTTC	CAISTQGAFNYGYTF	TRBV10-3	.	TRBJ1-2	TRBD1
TGTGCCAGCAGCGTATTACCGGGCTCCTACGAGCAGTACTTC	CASSVLPGSYEQYF	TRBV5-4	.	TRBJ2-7	.
TGTGCCATCAGAGAGACAGGGCTAGGCACTGAAGCTTTCTTT	CAIRETGLGTEAFF	TRBV10-3	.	TRBJ1-1	TRBD1
TGTGCTAGTGGTTTGGATAGGGGTTCACCCCTCCACTTT	CASGLDRGSPLHF	TRBV12-5	.	TRBJ1-6	.
TGTGCCAGCAGCGTAGTAGGGGGCAATGGCTACACCTTC	CASSVVGGNGYTF	TRBV9	.	TRBJ1-2	TRBD1
TGTGCCAGCAGTCTGAATGTTTGGCCCCAGCATTTT	CASSLNVWPQHF	TRBV2	.	TRBJ1-5	.
TGTGCCAGCAGTCTACGGACAGGGACCCCTGAAGCTTTCTTT	CASSLRTGTPEAFF	TRBV28	.	TRBJ1-1	TRBD1
TGTGCCAGCAGCTTAGCTAGCGGGGGTGGCACAGATACGCAGTATTTT	CASSLASGGGTDTQYF	TRBV7-2	.	TRBJ2-3	TRBD2
TGTGCCAGCAGCTTCCAGGGAGACACCGGGGAGCTGTTTTTT	CASSFQGDTGELFF	TRBV7-8	.	TRBJ2-2	.
TGTGCCACCAGTGACCCCCGGAAGCGGGAGAGGGGTGAGCAGTTCTTC	CATSDPRKRERGEQFF	TRBV24-1	.	TRBJ2-1	TRBD2
TGTGCCAGCAGCCAAGCGGCGGTGGGGACCCAGTACTTC	CASSQAAVGTQYF	TRBV14	once	TRBJ2-5	.
TGTGCCATCAGTGAGTCGGACTATTACTACGAGCAGTACTTC	CAISESDYYYEQYF	TRBV10-3	.	TRBJ2-7	.
TGTGCCAGCAGCGGACGGGACACCTCCGCAACTAATGAAAAACTGTTTTTT	CASSGRDTSATNEKLFF	TRBV9	once	TRBJ1-4	.
TGTGCCAGCTCACTGAGGACTGGGGACTTTAACTATGGCTACACCTTC	CASSLRTGDFNYGYTF	TRBV18	.	TRBJ1-2	.
TGTGCCAGCACTGCGCGGGCTGGGTTCGCAGATACGCAGTATTTT	CASTARAGFADTQYF	TRBV25-1	.	TRBJ2-3	.
TGTGCCAGTAGTCAACCGGGACAGGGGTATCAGCCCCAGCATTTT	CASSQPGQGYQPQHF	TRBV19	.	TRBJ1-5	TRBD1
TGCGCCAGCAGCGCGTGGACAGGGGACAATGAGCAGTTCTTC	CASSAWTGDNEQFF	TRBV4-3	few	TRBJ2-1	TRBD1
TGTGCCAGCAGTGCAGGACAGGGAGACGAGCAGTACTTC	CASSAGQGDEQYF	TRBV25-1	.	TRBJ2-7	TRBD1
TGTGCCTGGACCCAAGGTGCGGGGAACACCGGGGAGCTGTTTTTT	CAWTQGAGNTGELFF	TRBV30	.	TRBJ2-2	.
TGTGCCAGCAGCTTACCCAGAGGGGGGCCTGGAAACACCATATATTTT	CASSLPRGGPGNTIYF	TRBV11-3	.	TRBJ1-3	.
TGTGCCAGCAGCGTAGGCTCAGGAAGACCAACTAATGAAAAACTGTTTTTT	CASSVGSGRPTNEKLFF	TRBV9	few	TRBJ1-4	.
TGTGCCAGTAGTAACGGACAGGGGTTCTCCTACGAGCAGTACTTC	CASSNGQGFSYEQYF	TRBV19	.	TRBJ2-7	TRBD1
TGCAGCGTTGAAGGCAGTCGCTCCTACGAGCAGTACTTC	CSVEGSRSYEQYF	TRBV29-1	.	TRBJ2-7	.
TGTGCCAGCAGCCGGGGTAGGGCGGATAGTGTGGGCAATCAGCCCCAGCATTTT	CASSRGRADSVGNQPQHF	TRBV7-9	.	TRBJ1-5	.
TGTGCCAGCAGTCTAGCGGGACTAGCCAAAAACATTCAGTACTTC	CASSLAGLAKNIQYF	TRBV6-5	many	TRBJ2-4	TRBD2
TGTGCCAGCACCTCGGGGGAGGGCTACACCTTC	CASTSGEGYTF	TRBV2	.	TRBJ1-2	.
TGTGCCAGCAGATTTCAGGGGGCGCGGAGTACTGAAGCTTTCTTT	CASRFQGARSTEAFF	TRBV6-5	few	TRBJ1-1	TRBD1
TGTGCCATCAGCGGAACTCAAGGACAGGGGGTCTACGAGCAGTACTTC	CAISGTQGQGVYEQYF	TRBV10-3	.	TRBJ2-7	TRBD1
TGTGCCAGCAGCGGGGGGACAGCTTCCGTCGATGGCTACACCTTC	CASSGGTASVDGYTF	TRBV5-4	.	TRBJ1-2	TRBD1
TGTGCCAGCAGCTTAGGGATGGAGACCCAGTACTTC	CASSLGMETQYF	TRBV7-9	.	TRBJ2-5	.
TGTGCCAGCAGTGAAGGCTTGTCTGGAAACACCATATATTTT	CASSEGLSGNTIYF	TRBV6-1	.	TRBJ1-3	.
TGTGCCAGCAGCGAACTGTCAGTTTCGGACAAACTGTTTTTT	CASSELSVSDKLFF	TRBV6-2/TRBV6-3	.	TRBJ1-4	.
TGTGCCAGCACCATACCTAGCGGGGGGGCCATCTACGAGCAGTACTTC	CASTIPSGGAIYEQYF	TRBV7-9	.	TRBJ2-7	TRBD2
TGTGCCAGCAGCCCTGACTACGAGCAGTACTTC	CASSPDYEQYF	TRBV11-3	once	TRBJ2-7	.
TGTGCCAGCAGCTCCCTAGACGGGATCAACACCGGGGAGCTGTTTTTT	CASSSLDGINTGELFF	TRBV11-1	.	TRBJ2-2	.
TGTGCCAGCAGCTTGGCCCCCGAAAAACTGTTTTTT	CASSLAPEKLFF	TRBV5-8	.	TRBJ1-4	.
TGTGCCAGCAGTTACGGGGGGGCTAGAGAAAAACTGTTTTTT	CASSYGGAREKLFF	TRBV6-2/TRBV6-3	.	TRBJ1-4	.
TGTGCCAACGAACGGAATAGCGGGGGTGAGACCCAGTACTTC	CANERNSGGETQYF	TRBV2	.	TRBJ2-5	TRBD2
TGCAGCGTAGCGACAGGGGGGGGTCAGCCCCAGCATTTT	CSVATGGGQPQHF	TRBV29-1	.	TRBJ1-5	TRBD1
TGTGCCAGCAGCGAAGAGCGGGGGGGTAGGGAGACCCAGTACTTC	CASSEERGGRETQYF	TRBV7-8	.	TRBJ2-5	TRBD2
TGTGCCGGGTGGGGCAAGCAGCTTAGCAATCAGCCCCAGCATTTT	CAGWGKQLSNQPQHF	TRBV2	few	TRBJ1-5	.
TGTGCCAGCACCCCACCGAGGGGGCCCCTCCACTTT	CASTPPRGPLHF	TRBV28	.	TRBJ1-6	.
TGTGCCACCAATCCTAGCGGTACAGATACGCAGTATTTT	CATNPSGTDTQYF	TRBV24-1	.	TRBJ2-3	TRBD2
TGTGCCAGCAGCTCCCTGGGTTCCTACAATGAGCAGTTCTTC	CASSSLGSYNEQFF	TRBV11-3	.	TRBJ2-1	.
TGTGCCAGCAGCCAGGGACAGCCTTACGGGGAGACCCAGTACTTC	CASSQGQPYGETQYF	TRBV7-3	.	TRBJ2-5	TRBD1
TGTGCCAGCAGGCTTGGAAACACCATATATTTT	CASRLGNTIYF	TRBV5-6	.	TRBJ1-3	.
TGTGCCAGCAGCAACCGGGGGGCCGGGGAGCTGTTTTTT	CASSNRGAGELFF	TRBV9	.	TRBJ2-2	TRBD2